This passage covers 10 T cell receptor beta chains from one sample sequenced in a study of blood T cell repertoires in COVID-19. Profiling relied on immunoSEQ multiplex PCR, and the TCRdb table lists in-frame clones only, not all of them. This repertoire shows some 140,000 clones, over 60% found once; its top ten account for about 12%. The sequenced material came from peripheral blood. All receptors come from an elderly man with acute or convalescent COVID-19.

There are a few counts of this clone. This chain uses TRBV19 with TRBJ2-1, with TRBD2 matching 9 bases. CDR1 is LNHDA and CDR2 is SQIVND in the germline V gene (reference sequence). The CDR3 is made up of 16 amino acids. Trimming at V came to 5 bases and at J to 6 bases, leaving 11 bases not matched to a gene. CDR3 sequence reads: CASSPSGRGGLNEQFF. Written as DNA, the CDR3 is TGTGCCAGTAGTCCTTCGGGGCGGGGGGGCCTCAATGAGCAGTTCTTC.

This clone was found a few times. The chain recombines TRBV7-2 with TRBJ1-1, with 7 bases identical to TRBD1. Germline CDR1 SGHTA, CDR2 FQGNSA. V lost 5 bases to trimming and J lost 5 bases; unmatched junction nucleotides: 11. The length of the CDR3 is 15 residues. This CDR3 reads CASSPTGISGTEAFF. CDR3 DNA: TGTGCCAGCAGCCCGACAGGGATTTCTGGAACTGAAGCTTTCTTT.

The chain carries TRBV19 and TRBJ2-1, with 12 bases matching TRBD2. In germline, CDR1 is LNHDA, CDR2 SQIVND (reference sequence). The V segment lost 3 bases and the J segment 8 bases; nucleotides outside the gene matches: 5. The CDR3 contains 15 residues. The CDR3 reads CASSIGLAGGDEQFF. The CDR3 DNA is TGTGCCAGTAGTATTGGTCTAGCGGGGGGGGATGAGCAGTTCTTC.

Only a few counts were recorded for this clone. This chain uses TRBV15 with TRBJ2-7; perhaps TRBD2 as D (6 bases). Trimming cost V 0 bases and J 5 bases, with 8 bases left between them. The CDR3 runs 13 residues. Germline values: CDR1 LNHNV, CDR2 YYDKDF (reference sequence). DNA of the CDR3: TGTGCCACCAGCAGAGATGGGGGGAACGAGCAGTACTTC. Translated: CATSRDGGNEQYF. The full variable domain, rest sourced from reference TRBV15 and TRBJ2-7, is DAMVIQNPRYQVTQFGKPVTLSCSQTLNHNVMYWYQQKSSQAPKLLFHYYDKDFNNEADTPDNFQSRRPNTSFCFLDIRSPGLGDTAMYLCATSRDGGNEQYFGPGTRLTVT.

V and J are TRBV2 and TRBJ2-1; D unresolved. The CDR3 consists of 14 residues. Germline V gene lookup returns CDR1 SNHLY and CDR2 FYNNEI. V lost 4 bases, J lost 6 bases, and 13 bases lay in between. Written as DNA, the CDR3 is TGTGCCAGCAGTGGGCACCCGTATGCCAATGAGCAGTTCTTC. Translation: CASSGHPYANEQFF.

The chain links TRBV12-3 or TRBV12-4 to TRBJ1-1; TRBD1 agrees at 7 bases. The V and J ends lost 6 bases and 3 bases, in that order; junction bases with no gene match: 4. CDR3 length: 13 amino acids. The CDR3 DNA reads as TGTGCCAGCAGATCAGGGGGACACACTGAAGCTTTCTTT. Its protein product is CASRSGGHTEAFF.

This clone turned up a few times. The V gene is TRBV6-2 or TRBV6-3, the J gene TRBJ1-2; 8 nucleotides agree with TRBD1. V gave up 7 bases and J gave up 5 bases; unmatched junction bases: 6. Germline V gene sequence: CDR1 MNHEY, CDR2 SVGEGT. CDR3 length equals 13 residues. The CDR3 sequence is CASNPTGDYGYTF. In DNA, the CDR3 is TGTGCCAGCAACCCGACAGGGGATTATGGCTACACCTTC.

The V and J genes are TRBV18 and TRBJ1-2, with 9 bases that match TRBD1. V shed 3 bases and J 3 bases; nucleotides not matched to a gene: 5. The CDR3 totals 15 residues. Germline-derived CDR1 and CDR2 are KGHSH and LQKENI. This CDR3 is CASSPTGGRDYGYTF. The CDR3 DNA reads TGTGCCAGCTCACCGACAGGGGGACGTGACTATGGCTACACCTTC.

CDR3 sequence reads: CASSRPGTREQFF. DNA of the CDR3: TGTGCCAGCAGCCGACCCGGGACTCGGGAGCAGTTCTTC. This chain connects TRBV3-1 (or the pseudogene TRBV3-2) to TRBJ2-1, with a possible D match to TRBD2 (6 bases). Between the trimmed V and J ends, which lost 4 bases and 10 bases, there was a span of 14 bases. The CDR3 covers 13 residues. Per germline, CDR1 LGHDT and CDR2 YNNKEL (reference sequence).

The chain links TRBV7-8 to TRBJ2-2, with D perhaps TRBD1 (6 bases). This CDR3 contains 15 residues. V lost 4 bases, J lost 1 base, and 10 bases lay in between. The germline CDR1 and CDR2 sequences are SGHVS and FQNEAQ. CDR3 in amino acids: CASSSTGRNTGELFF. The CDR3 nucleotides are TGTGCCAGCAGCTCTACAGGGAGGAACACCGGGGAGCTGTTTTTT.